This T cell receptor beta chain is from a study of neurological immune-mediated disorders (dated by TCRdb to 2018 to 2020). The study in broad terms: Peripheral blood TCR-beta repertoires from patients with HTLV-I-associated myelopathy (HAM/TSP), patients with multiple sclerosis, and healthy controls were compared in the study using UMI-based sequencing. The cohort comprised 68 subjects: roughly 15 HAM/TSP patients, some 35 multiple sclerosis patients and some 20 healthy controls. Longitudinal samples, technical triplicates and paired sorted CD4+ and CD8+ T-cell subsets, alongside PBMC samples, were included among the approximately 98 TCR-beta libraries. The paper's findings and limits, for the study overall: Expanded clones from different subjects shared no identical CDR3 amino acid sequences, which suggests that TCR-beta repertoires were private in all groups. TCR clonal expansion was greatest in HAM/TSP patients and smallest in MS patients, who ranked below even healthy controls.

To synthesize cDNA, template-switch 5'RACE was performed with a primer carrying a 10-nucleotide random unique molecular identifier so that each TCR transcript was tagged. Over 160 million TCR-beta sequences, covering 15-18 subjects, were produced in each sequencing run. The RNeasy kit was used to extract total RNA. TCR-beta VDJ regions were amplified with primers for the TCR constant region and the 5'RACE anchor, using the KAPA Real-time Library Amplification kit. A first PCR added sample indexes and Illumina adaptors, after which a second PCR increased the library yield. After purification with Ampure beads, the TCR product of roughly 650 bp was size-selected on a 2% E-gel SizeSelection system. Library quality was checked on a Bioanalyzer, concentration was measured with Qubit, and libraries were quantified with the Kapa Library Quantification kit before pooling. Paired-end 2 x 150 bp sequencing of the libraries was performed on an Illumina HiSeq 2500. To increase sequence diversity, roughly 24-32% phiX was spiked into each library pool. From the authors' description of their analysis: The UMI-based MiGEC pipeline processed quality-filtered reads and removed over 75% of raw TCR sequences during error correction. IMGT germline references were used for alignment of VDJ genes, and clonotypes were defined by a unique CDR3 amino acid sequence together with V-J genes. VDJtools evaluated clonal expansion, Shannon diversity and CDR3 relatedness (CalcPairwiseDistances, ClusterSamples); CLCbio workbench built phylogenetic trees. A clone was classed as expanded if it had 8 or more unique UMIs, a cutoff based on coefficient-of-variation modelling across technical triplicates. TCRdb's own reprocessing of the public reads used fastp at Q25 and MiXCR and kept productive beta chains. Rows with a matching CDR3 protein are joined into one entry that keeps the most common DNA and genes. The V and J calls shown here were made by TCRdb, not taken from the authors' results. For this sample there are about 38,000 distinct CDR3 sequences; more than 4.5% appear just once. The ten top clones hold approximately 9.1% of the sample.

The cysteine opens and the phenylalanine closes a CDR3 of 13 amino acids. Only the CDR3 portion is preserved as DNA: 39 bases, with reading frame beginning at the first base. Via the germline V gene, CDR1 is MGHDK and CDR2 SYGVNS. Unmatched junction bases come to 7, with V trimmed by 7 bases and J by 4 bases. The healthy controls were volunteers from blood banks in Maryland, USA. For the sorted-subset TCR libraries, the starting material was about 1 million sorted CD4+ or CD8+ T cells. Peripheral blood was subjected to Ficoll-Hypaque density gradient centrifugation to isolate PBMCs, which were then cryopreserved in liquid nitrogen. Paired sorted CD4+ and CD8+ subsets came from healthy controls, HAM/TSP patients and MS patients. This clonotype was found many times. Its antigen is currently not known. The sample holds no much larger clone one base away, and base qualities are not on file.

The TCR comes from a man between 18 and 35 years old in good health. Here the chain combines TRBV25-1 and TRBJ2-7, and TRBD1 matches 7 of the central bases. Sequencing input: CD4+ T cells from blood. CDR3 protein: CASISAGGYEQYF. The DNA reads TGTGCCAGCATTTCGGCAGGGGGATACGAGCAGTACTTC.